This T cell receptor (beta chain) was identified in a study of blood T cell repertoires in COVID-19. Study at large: The study drew acute and convalescent COVID-19 samples from the United States, Italy and Spain.

Germline loops: CDR1 SGHVS, CDR2 FNYEAQ. This CDR3 is built from 13 residues. Trimming took 5 bases from V and 4 from J, leaving 9 bases between them. Some clones are missing from TCRdb's copy, which holds only in-frame ones; the method was immunoSEQ multiplex PCR. The sample lists some 500,000 clones; around nine tenths were seen once. The source of this sequence is a woman aged 40 to 50 who had recovered from COVID-19. The chain employs TRBV7-6 and TRBJ1-3; no definite D call. Sequenced: PBMCs or T cells enriched from blood (not recorded which). CDR3: CASSSPPGNTIYF. The CDR3 DNA follows: TGTGCCAGCAGCAGCCCCCCCGGAAACACCATATATTTT.